The rows below give T cell receptor beta chains drawn from one sample of a study of shared clonotypes between healthy human individuals. Profiling relied on immunoSEQ multiplex PCR, and the TCRdb table lists in-frame clones only, not all of them. Of 900,000 to 1,200,000 clones in the sample, roughly 74% were seen once. Sequenced input: memory CD4+ T cells from PBMCs. Receptor source: a man younger than 35 in good health. Some clones in this sample may be carry-over from other donors' samples. The CDR3 runs from the conserved cysteine through the conserved F or W. The order of the fields is J gene, D gene, V gene, clone size, CDR3 DNA, CDR3 protein. The D gene is left open where the match is weak. Part of the rows lack a size; the others show once, few, many or a class for expanded clones.

TRBJ1-5 . TRBV7-9 few TGTGCCAGCAGCTTACAGGGTAGCAATCAGCCCCAGCATTTT CASSLQGSNQPQHF
TRBJ2-2 . TRBV11-2 few TGTGCCAGCAGACCCAGCAGCAACACCGGGGAGCTGTTTTTT CASRPSSNTGELFF
TRBJ2-2 . TRBV7-6 . TGTGCCAGCAGCGCGCAGGGAACCGGGGAGCTGTTTTTT CASSAQGTGELFF
TRBJ1-2 . TRBV28 . TGTGCCAGCAGTCTTAGCTGGGGCGGCTACACCTTC CASSLSWGGYTF
TRBJ2-5 . TRBV7-8 . TGTGCCAGCAGCCTGGGGCCGGGACCGTGGCAGACCCAGTACTTC CASSLGPGPWQTQYF
TRBJ2-3 . TRBV19 . TGTGCCAGTAGTATTGGGAGGTTGGCCACAGATACGCAGTATTTT CASSIGRLATDTQYF
TRBJ2-7 . TRBV7-3 . TGTGCCAGCAGCTTAAGCCGGGACCAAGGAGGAGAGCAGTACTTC CASSLSRDQGGEQYF
TRBJ2-5 . TRBV7-8 . TGTGCCAGCAGCTTCTGGGAGAGGGGACCGGAGACCCAGTACTTC CASSFWERGPETQYF
TRBJ2-7 . TRBV2 . TGTGCCAGCAGCGTCTCCGGTCTATTCGGAGACAGCTCCTACGAGCAGTACTTC CASSVSGLFGDSSYEQYF
TRBJ2-5 . TRBV7-9 . TGTGCCAGCAGCTTAAACAGGGTGGGCCAAGAGACCCAGTACTTC CASSLNRVGQETQYF
TRBJ2-2 . TRBV30 once TGTGCCTGGATTCGCAGGGCCGGTAACACCGGGGAGCTGTTTTTT CAWIRRAGNTGELFF
TRBJ1-2 . TRBV6-1 . TGTGCCAGCAGTGCCTCAACTAACTATGGCTACACCTTC CASSASTNYGYTF
TRBJ2-2 . TRBV28 once TGTGCCAGCAGCCCCGGGGGAAATACCGGGGAGCTGTTTTTT CASSPGGNTGELFF
TRBJ1-1 . TRBV9 . TGTGCCAGCACCAAAATACCGGTTTCCACTGAAGCTTTCTTT CASTKIPVSTEAFF
TRBJ1-2 TRBD1 TRBV19 . TGTGCCAGTAGTCCCCGACAGGGGATGGGTGGCTACACCTTC CASSPRQGMGGYTF
TRBJ2-1 TRBD1 TRBV4-1 . TGCGCCAGCAGCCCCCACCGGGGTGGGGCAGGGGGCTACAATGAGCAGTTCTTC CASSPHRGGAGGYNEQFF
TRBJ1-6 . TRBV5-4 many TGTGCCAGCAGCTTTACACAGAATGGTTCACCCCTCCACTTT CASSFTQNGSPLHF
TRBJ2-7 . TRBV27 once TGTGCCAGCAGTCCCCCACTGGCGGAGGGCTACGAGCAGTACTTC CASSPPLAEGYEQYF
TRBJ2-7 . TRBV4-3 . TGCGCCAGCAGCCAAGATTGGTTGGCTGGCGAGCAGTACTTC CASSQDWLAGEQYF
TRBJ1-6 . TRBV5-6 once TGTGCCAGCAGCTTCCAGACAGGCCAAGCGTCACCCCTCCACTTT CASSFQTGQASPLHF
TRBJ1-2 TRBD1 TRBV7-9 . TGTGCCAGCAGCTTAGCGCCTAGGACAGGGGGCCTTTTGGGAGGCTACACCTTC CASSLAPRTGGLLGGYTF
TRBJ2-1 TRBD2 TRBV11-1 . TGTGCCAGCAGCTTCAGCGGGAGCTACAATGAGCAGTTCTTC CASSFSGSYNEQFF
TRBJ2-2 . TRBV7-2 . TGTGCCAGCGTACCTCACCTGATGGACACCGGGGAGCTGTTTTTT CASVPHLMDTGELFF
TRBJ1-1 . TRBV10-3 . TGTGCCATCAACCCAGGGCTGAACACTGAAGCTTTCTTT CAINPGLNTEAFF
TRBJ2-6 TRBD2 TRBV2 many TGTGCCAGCAGATCTCAAGCGGGAGGGGCTGGGGCCAACGTCCTGACTTTC CASRSQAGGAGANVLTF
TRBJ1-4 . TRBV28 . TGTGCCAGCAGCACCGGAACCATCAATGAAAAACTGTTTTTT CASSTGTINEKLFF
TRBJ1-4 . TRBV5-4 . TGTGCCAGCAGCTTGGCAGGGAATGAAAAACTGTTTTTT CASSLAGNEKLFF
TRBJ1-2 TRBD1 TRBV6-6 many TGTGCCAGCAGCCCCGGGACAGCTAACTATGGCTACACCTTC CASSPGTANYGYTF
TRBJ2-1 TRBD1 TRBV10-2 . TGCGCCACCAGGGACAGGGGCTCCTACAATGAGCAGTTCTTC CATRDRGSYNEQFF
TRBJ1-2 . TRBV28 . TGTGCCAGCAGTTTGGCGCACTATGGCTACACCTTC CASSLAHYGYTF
TRBJ2-3 . TRBV30 few TGTGCCTGGAGTGCGAGAGATACGCAGTATTTT CAWSARDTQYF
TRBJ2-7 . TRBV18 . TGTGCCAGCTCACCCCTAGGCGGTGTGTGGTACTTC CASSPLGGVWYF
TRBJ2-4 TRBD1 TRBV5-1 . TGCGCCAGCAGCTTGGTTGGGACAGGCAACATTCAGTACTTC CASSLVGTGNIQYF
TRBJ2-3 TRBD2 TRBV5-8 . TGTGCCAGCAGCTTGGCACGACTAGCGGGAGATACGCAGTATTTT CASSLARLAGDTQYF
TRBJ2-3 . TRBV5-8 . TGTGCCAGCACCGGCGGAGCAGGAGGATTCACAGATACGCAGTATTTT CASTGGAGGFTDTQYF
TRBJ2-7 . TRBV18 few TGTGCCAGCTCACCAGAAAGATACGAGCAGTACTTC CASSPERYEQYF
TRBJ2-1 . TRBV6-6 . TGTTCTCATGGGGGGAACAATGAGCAGTTCTTC CSHGGNNEQFF